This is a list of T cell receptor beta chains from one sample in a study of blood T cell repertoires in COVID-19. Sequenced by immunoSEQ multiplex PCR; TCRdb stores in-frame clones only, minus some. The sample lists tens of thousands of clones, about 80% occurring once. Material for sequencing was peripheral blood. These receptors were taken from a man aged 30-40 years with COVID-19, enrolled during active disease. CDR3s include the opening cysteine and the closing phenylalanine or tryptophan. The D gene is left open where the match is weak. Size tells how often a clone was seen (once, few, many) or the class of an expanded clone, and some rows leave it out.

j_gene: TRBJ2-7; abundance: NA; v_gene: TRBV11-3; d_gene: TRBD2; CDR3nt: TGTGCCAGCAGCTTCATAGCGGGAAGCTCCTACGAGCAGTACTTC; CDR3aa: CASSFIAGSSYEQYF
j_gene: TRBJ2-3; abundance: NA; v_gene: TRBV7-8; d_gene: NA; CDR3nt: TGTGCCAGCAGCCCGGGTCGGTCTAGCCTCACAGATACGCAGTATTTT; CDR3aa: CASSPGRSSLTDTQYF
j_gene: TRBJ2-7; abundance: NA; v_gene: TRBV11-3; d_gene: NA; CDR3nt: TGTGCCAGCAGCTTGGCAGGGCTGGGCGAGCAGTACTTC; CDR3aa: CASSLAGLGEQYF
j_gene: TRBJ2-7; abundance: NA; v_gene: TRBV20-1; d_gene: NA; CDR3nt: TGCAGTGCTGATCAGGGCTACGAGCAGTACTTC; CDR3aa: CSADQGYEQYF
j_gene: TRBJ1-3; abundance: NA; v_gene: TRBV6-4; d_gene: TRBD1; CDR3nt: TGTGCCAGCAGTGACAATACCGGCCAGGGGGTTGGAAACACCATATATTTT; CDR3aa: CASSDNTGQGVGNTIYF
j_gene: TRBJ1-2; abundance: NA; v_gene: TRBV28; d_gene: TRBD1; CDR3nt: TGTGCCAGCAGTTTGTCCCAGACAATGACAGGGAGCGGCTATGGCTACACCTTC; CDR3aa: CASSLSQTMTGSGYGYTF
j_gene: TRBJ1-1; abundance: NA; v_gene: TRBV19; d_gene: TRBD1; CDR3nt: TGTGCCAGTAGTACAGGGGGCGAGAACACTGAAGCTTTCTTT; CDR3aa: CASSTGGENTEAFF
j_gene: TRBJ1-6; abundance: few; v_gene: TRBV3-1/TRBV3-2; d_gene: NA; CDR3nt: TGTGCCAGCAACCTGGGGCAGGATAATTCACCCCTCCACTTT; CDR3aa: CASNLGQDNSPLHF
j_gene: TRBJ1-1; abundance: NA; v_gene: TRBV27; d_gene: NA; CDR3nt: TGTGCCAGCAGTTTTGGGTGGGCCACTGAAGCTTTCTTT; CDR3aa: CASSFGWATEAFF
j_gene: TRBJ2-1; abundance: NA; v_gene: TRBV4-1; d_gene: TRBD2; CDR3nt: TGCGCCAGCAGCCAAGATCCGGGGACTAGCCCCTATGAGCAGTTCTTC; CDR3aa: CASSQDPGTSPYEQFF
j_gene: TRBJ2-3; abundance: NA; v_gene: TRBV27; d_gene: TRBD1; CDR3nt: TGTGCCAGCAGTGGGACAGTAGATACGCAGTATTTT; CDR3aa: CASSGTVDTQYF
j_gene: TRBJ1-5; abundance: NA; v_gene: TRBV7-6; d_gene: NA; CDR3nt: TGTGCCAGCAGCTTTTCACCCCCCTATATTAACGGGAATCAGCCCCAGCATTTT; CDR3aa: CASSFSPPYINGNQPQHF
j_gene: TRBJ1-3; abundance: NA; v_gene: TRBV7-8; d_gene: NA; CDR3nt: TGTGCCAGCCGGAGAGGGGGGGCTGGAAACACCATATATTTT; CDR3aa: CASRRGGAGNTIYF
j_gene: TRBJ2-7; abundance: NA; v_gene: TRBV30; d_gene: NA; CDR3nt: TGTGCCTGGAGTCGGGCGGGCACCTCCTACGAGCAGTACTTC; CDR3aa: CAWSRAGTSYEQYF
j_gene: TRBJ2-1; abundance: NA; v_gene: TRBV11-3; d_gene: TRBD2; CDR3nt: TGTGCCAGCAGCTCCCTAGGAGCGGGAGTTGGAAATGAGCAGTTCTTC; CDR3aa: CASSSLGAGVGNEQFF
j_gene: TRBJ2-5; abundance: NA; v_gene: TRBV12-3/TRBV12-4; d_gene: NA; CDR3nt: TGTGCCAGCAGTTGGGACTTACAAGAGACCCAGTACTTC; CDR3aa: CASSWDLQETQYF
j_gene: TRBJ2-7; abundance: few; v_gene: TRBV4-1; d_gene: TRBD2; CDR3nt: TGCGCCAGCAGCCAAGATCCCGGACTAGCGGGGTACGAGCAGTACTTC; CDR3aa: CASSQDPGLAGYEQYF
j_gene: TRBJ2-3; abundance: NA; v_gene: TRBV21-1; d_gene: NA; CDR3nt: TGTGCCAGCAGCAAAGCGGGCGGAAGCGGGGGGTACACAGATACGCAGTATTTT; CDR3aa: CASSKAGGSGGYTDTQYF
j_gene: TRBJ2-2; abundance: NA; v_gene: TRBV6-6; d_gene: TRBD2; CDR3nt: TGTGCCAGCAGTCGACTAGCGGGAGGGCCGGGCACCGGGGAGCTGTTTTTT; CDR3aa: CASSRLAGGPGTGELFF
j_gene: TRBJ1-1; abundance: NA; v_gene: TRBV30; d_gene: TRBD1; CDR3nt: TGTGCCTTTTCACAGGGGGCGAACACTGAAGCTTTCTTT; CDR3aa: CAFSQGANTEAFF
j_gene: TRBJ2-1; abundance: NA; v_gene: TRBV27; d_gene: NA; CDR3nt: TGTGCCAGCAGTTCCGGACATTCCTACAATGAGCAGTTCTTC; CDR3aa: CASSSGHSYNEQFF
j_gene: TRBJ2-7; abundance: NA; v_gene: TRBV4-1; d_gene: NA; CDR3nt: TGCGCCAGCAGCCAGGCGACAGCAGGCTCCTACGAGCAGTACTTC; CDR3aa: CASSQATAGSYEQYF
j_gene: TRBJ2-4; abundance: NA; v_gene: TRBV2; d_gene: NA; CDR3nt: TGTGCCAGCAGCCTAGGGGTTAGCAGGGCTAACATTCAGTACTTC; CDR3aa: CASSLGVSRANIQYF
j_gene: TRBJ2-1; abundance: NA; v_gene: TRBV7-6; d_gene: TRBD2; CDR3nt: TGTGCCAGCAGCGCTCGACCGGGACTAGCGGGGACTGAGCAGTTCTTC; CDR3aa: CASSARPGLAGTEQFF
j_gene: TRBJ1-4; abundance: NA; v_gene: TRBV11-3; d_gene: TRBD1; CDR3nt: TGTGCCAGCAGTCGATCAGGGGGCGCGGGTAATGAAAAACTGTTTTTT; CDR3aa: CASSRSGGAGNEKLFF
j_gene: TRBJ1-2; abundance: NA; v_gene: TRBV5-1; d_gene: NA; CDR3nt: TGCGCCAGCAGCTTGTCTGCGGGCGCGGACTATGGCTACACCTTC; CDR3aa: CASSLSAGADYGYTF
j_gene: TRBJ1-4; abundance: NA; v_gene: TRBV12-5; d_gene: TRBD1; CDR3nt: TGTGCTAGTGGGCGGGACAGGGGACATGAAAAACTGTTTTTT; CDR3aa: CASGRDRGHEKLFF
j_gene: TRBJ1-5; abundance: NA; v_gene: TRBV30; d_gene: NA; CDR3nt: TGTGCCTTTAGTAGAGCCTCCGAGTTTTTGGCCCAGCATTTT; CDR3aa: CAFSRASEFLAQHF
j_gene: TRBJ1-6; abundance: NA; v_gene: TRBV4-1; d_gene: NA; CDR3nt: TGCGCCAGCAGCCCCCGGCGCGGGGGCGCGTCTCAGAATTCACCCCTCCACTTT; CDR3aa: CASSPRRGGASQNSPLHF
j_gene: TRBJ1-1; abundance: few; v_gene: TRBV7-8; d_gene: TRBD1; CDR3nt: TGTGCCAGCAGGCCCACAGGGGGCGCAAAATTCACTGAAGCTTTCTTT; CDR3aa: CASRPTGGAKFTEAFF
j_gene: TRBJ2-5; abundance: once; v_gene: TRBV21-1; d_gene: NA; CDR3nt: TGTGCCAGCTGTACAGGGGGCAAGATAGGGGAGACCCAGTACTTC; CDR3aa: CASCTGGKIGETQYF
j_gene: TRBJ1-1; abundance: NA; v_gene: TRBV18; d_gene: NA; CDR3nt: TGTGCCAGCTCACCACTCAGCTCCGGAGGATGGACTGAAGCTTTCTTT; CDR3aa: CASSPLSSGGWTEAFF
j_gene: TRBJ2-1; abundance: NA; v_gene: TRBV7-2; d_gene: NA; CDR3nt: TGTGCCAGCAGCCTTAGCGGAACCTACAATGAGCAGTTCTTC; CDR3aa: CASSLSGTYNEQFF
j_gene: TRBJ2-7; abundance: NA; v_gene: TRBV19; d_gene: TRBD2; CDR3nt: TGTGCCAGCAAGACTAGCGGGAGCTCCTACGAGCAGTACTTC; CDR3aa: CASKTSGSSYEQYF
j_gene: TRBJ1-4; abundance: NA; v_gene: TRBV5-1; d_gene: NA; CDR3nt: TGCGCCAGCAGCTTGGGGGGGGGCGCGGTGGAAAAACTGTTTTTT; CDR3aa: CASSLGGGAVEKLFF
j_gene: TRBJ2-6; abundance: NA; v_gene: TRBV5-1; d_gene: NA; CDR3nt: TGCGCCAGCAGCGAGACAGCTGGGGCCAACGTCCTGACTTTC; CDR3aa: CASSETAGANVLTF
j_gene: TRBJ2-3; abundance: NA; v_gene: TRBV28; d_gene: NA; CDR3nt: TGTGCCAGCAGTCCCCCTGGGAGGAAGCAGTATTTT; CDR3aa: CASSPPGRKQYF
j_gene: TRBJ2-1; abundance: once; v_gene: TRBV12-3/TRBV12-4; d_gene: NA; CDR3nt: TGTGCCAGCAGTTTTTCCTATGAGCAGTTCTTC; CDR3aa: CASSFSYEQFF
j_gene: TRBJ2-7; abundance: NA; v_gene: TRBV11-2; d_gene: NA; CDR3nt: TGTGCCAGCAGCTTAGTAGGGAGCGACGAGCAGTACTTC; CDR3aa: CASSLVGSDEQYF
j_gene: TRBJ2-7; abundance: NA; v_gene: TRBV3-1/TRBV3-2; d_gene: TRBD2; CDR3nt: TGTGCCAGCAGCGCCCTAGCGGGAGTCCTCTACGAGCAGTACTTC; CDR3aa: CASSALAGVLYEQYF
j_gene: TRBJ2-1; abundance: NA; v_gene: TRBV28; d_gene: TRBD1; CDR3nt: TGTGCCAGCAGTTTATTGACAGGGGGGAGGAATGAGCAGTTCTTC; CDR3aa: CASSLLTGGRNEQFF
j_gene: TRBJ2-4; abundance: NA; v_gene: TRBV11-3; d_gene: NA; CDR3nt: TGTGCCAGCAGCTATGGGCTAGCCAAAAACATTCAGTACTTC; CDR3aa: CASSYGLAKNIQYF
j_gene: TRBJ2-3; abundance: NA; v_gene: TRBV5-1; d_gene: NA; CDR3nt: TGCGCCAGCAGCTTGGGACAGTCCACAGATACGCAGTATTTT; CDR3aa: CASSLGQSTDTQYF
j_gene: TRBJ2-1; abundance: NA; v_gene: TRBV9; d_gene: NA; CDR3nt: TGTGCCAGCAGCGTAGAGGTTAGGAGCTCCTACAATGAGCAGTTCTTC; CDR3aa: CASSVEVRSSYNEQFF
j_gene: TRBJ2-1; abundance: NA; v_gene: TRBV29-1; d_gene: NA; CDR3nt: TGCAGCGTTGATAGGACAGTAAATGAGCAGTTCTTC; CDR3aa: CSVDRTVNEQFF
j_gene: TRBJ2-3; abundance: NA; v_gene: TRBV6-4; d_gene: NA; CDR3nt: TGTGCCAGCAGTGACTCGGGGGCCGCAGATACGCAGTATTTT; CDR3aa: CASSDSGAADTQYF
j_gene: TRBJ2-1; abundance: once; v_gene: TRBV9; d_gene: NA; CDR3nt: TGTGCCAGCAGCGGGGAGAAGACCTGGGTAGACTCCTACAATGAGCAGTTCTTC; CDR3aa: CASSGEKTWVDSYNEQFF
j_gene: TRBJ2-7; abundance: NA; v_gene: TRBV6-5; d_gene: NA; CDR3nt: TGTGCCAGCAGTTATGGGAGGACCATGAGCTCCTACGAGCAGTACTTC; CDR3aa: CASSYGRTMSSYEQYF
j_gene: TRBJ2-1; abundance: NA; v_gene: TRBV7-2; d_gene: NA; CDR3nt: TGTGCCAGCAGCTTACAAGGGGTAGGAAGCAATGAGCAGTTCTTC; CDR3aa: CASSLQGVGSNEQFF
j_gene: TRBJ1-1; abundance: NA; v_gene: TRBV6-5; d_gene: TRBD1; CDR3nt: TGTGCCAGCAGTCCACAGGGGGCTAATGAAGCTTTCTTT; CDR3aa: CASSPQGANEAFF
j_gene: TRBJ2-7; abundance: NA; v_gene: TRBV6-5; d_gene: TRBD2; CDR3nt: TGTGCCAGCAGTCCCGGACTAGCGGGAGGTGTGCAGTACTTC; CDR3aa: CASSPGLAGGVQYF
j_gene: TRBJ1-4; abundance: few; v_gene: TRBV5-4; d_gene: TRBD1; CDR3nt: TGTGCCAGCAGCCAACAGGGGGGGAGGGAAAAACTGTTTTTT; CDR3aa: CASSQQGGREKLFF